Listed below are T cell receptor beta chains from one sample, sequenced in a study of blood T cell repertoires in COVID-19. TCRdb keeps only in-frame clones here, not all; method: immunoSEQ multiplex PCR. The repertoire holds approximately 58,000 clones, with around 79% as singletons. Source material: peripheral blood. The receptors derive from a man between 65 and 79 years old with active or convalescent COVID-19. CDR3s include the opening cysteine and the closing phenylalanine or tryptophan. Each record gives: clone size, J gene, V gene, D gene, CDR3 protein, CDR3 DNA. A D gene is named only where the DNA matches it firmly. Clone size is not always given. Where it is, it says once, few, many or a class for expanded clones.

.	TRBJ2-2	TRBV24-1	.	CATSDLTQENTGELFF	TGTGCCACCAGTGATTTGACACAGGAGAACACCGGGGAGCTGTTTTTT
.	TRBJ2-7	TRBV6-5	TRBD1	CASNHGTGAYEQYF	TGTGCCAGCAACCATGGGACAGGAGCCTACGAGCAGTACTTC
once	TRBJ2-1	TRBV6-4	.	CASSDYPSLNEQFF	TGTGCCAGCAGTGACTACCCTAGTCTCAATGAGCAGTTCTTC
.	TRBJ2-5	TRBV19	.	CASSSGRQKETQYF	TGTGCCAGTAGTAGTGGCAGGCAAAAAGAGACCCAGTACTTC
once	TRBJ1-5	TRBV18	TRBD1	CASSRDRGNQPQHF	TGTGCCAGCTCTCGGGACAGGGGAAACCAGCCCCAGCATTTT
few	TRBJ1-4	TRBV19	TRBD1	CASSTGQGNEKLFF	TGTGCCAGTAGTACCGGACAGGGGAATGAAAAACTGTTTTTT
.	TRBJ2-2	TRBV19	.	CASSILGGTGELFF	TGTGCCAGTAGTATACTAGGGGGAACCGGGGAGCTGTTTTTT
.	TRBJ2-6	TRBV30	.	CASRGRGANVLTF	TGTGCCTCCAGGGGTCGTGGGGCCAACGTCCTGACTTTC
.	TRBJ2-2	TRBV9	.	CASSPADIRSGELFF	TGTGCCAGCAGCCCCGCGGACATACGCTCCGGGGAGCTGTTTTTT
.	TRBJ1-1	TRBV5-1	TRBD1	CASSLEGQGWTEAFF	TGCGCCAGCAGCTTGGAGGGACAGGGTTGGACTGAAGCTTTCTTT
.	TRBJ1-5	TRBV2	.	CASSEALAGGQPQHF	TGTGCCAGCAGTGAAGCGCTAGCCGGAGGTCAGCCCCAGCATTTT
.	TRBJ2-7	TRBV7-9	TRBD1	CASSPTGGPAYEQYF	TGTGCCAGCAGTCCCACAGGGGGGCCTGCCTACGAGCAGTACTTC
once	TRBJ2-5	TRBV18	.	CASCRGSGETQYF	TGTGCCAGCTGTCGGGGGAGTGGAGAGACCCAGTACTTC
.	TRBJ1-2	TRBV6-2/TRBV6-3	TRBD1	CASSVQGASGYTF	TGTGCCAGCAGTGTACAGGGGGCTAGTGGCTACACCTTC
.	TRBJ2-5	TRBV7-2	.	CASSLAGGGETQYF	TGTGCCAGCAGCTTAGCTGGAGGGGGCGAGACCCAGTACTTC
.	TRBJ2-4	TRBV7-2	.	CASSPFHGNIQYF	TGTGCCAGCAGCCCTTTCCACGGGAACATTCAGTACTTC
.	TRBJ1-5	TRBV5-5	.	CASSLGQGRGNQPQHF	TGTGCCAGCAGCTTGGGGCAGGGGCGAGGCAATCAGCCCCAGCATTTT
few	TRBJ1-5	TRBV28	.	CASSSATGINQPQHF	TGTGCCAGCAGTTCGGCGACAGGTATCAATCAGCCCCAGCATTTT
.	TRBJ2-2	TRBV9	TRBD1	CASSVWDRNTGELFF	TGTGCCAGCAGCGTTTGGGACAGAAACACCGGGGAGCTGTTTTTT
.	TRBJ2-7	TRBV5-6	TRBD1	CASSYIQGASPYEQYF	TGTGCCAGCAGCTACATTCAGGGGGCGTCCCCCTACGAGCAGTACTTC
.	TRBJ1-1	TRBV5-1	.	CASTKSGGLLGTEAFF	TGCGCCAGCACCAAATCCGGGGGGCTCTTAGGGACTGAAGCTTTCTTT
.	TRBJ1-6	TRBV21-1	.	CACFNLTGPYNSPLHF	TGTGCCTGCTTTAACCTTACAGGGCCATATAATTCACCCCTCCACTTT
.	TRBJ1-5	TRBV19	TRBD1	CASSIVATTGNQPQHF	TGTGCCAGTAGTATCGTGGCCACGACAGGGAACCAGCCCCAGCATTTT
few	TRBJ1-2	TRBV11-1	TRBD1	CASSYNSGTGGPRTF	TGTGCCAGCAGCTACAATTCCGGGACAGGGGGACCGCGCACCTTC
.	TRBJ1-1	TRBV6-2/TRBV6-3	TRBD1	CASSRQGNTEAFF	TGTGCCAGCAGTCGACAGGGGAACACTGAAGCTTTCTTT
.	TRBJ2-4	TRBV9	TRBD2	CASSPPRTSGVAKNIQYF	TGTGCCAGCAGCCCCCCTAGGACTAGCGGTGTAGCCAAAAACATTCAGTACTTC
.	TRBJ2-5	TRBV18	.	CASSPQTGEETQYF	TGTGCCAGCTCACCACAAACGGGAGAAGAGACCCAGTACTTC
once	TRBJ2-2	TRBV11-2	TRBD2	CASSGGASGLNTGELFF	TGTGCCAGCTCGGGTGGTGCTAGCGGGCTGAACACCGGGGAGCTGTTTTTT